These 15 T cell receptor beta chains came from one sample sequenced in a study of blood T cell repertoires in COVID-19. Profiled with immunoSEQ multiplex PCR; TCRdb holds only in-frame clones, not every one. Among approximately 250,000 clones listed, about 91% were seen once. The sequencing input was PBMCs or T cells enriched from blood (not recorded which). Receptors were obtained from a middle-aged man who had been exposed to COVID-19.

The genes are TRBV5-1 and TRBJ1-1; weak D call: TRBD1 (5 bases). This CDR3 region has 15 residues. V was trimmed by 0 bases and J by 4 bases, leaving 13 bases between them. Per germline, CDR1 SGHRS and CDR2 YFSETQ. CDR3 loop: CASSLGDSMSTEAFF. As DNA, the CDR3 is TGCGCCAGCAGCTTGGGTGACAGTATGAGCACTGAAGCTTTCTTT.

This clone has a single count. The chain has TRBV30 and TRBJ1-3; 7 bases agree with TRBD1. CDR1 is GTSNPN, CDR2 SVGIG, per germline (reference sequence). The CDR3 extends over 13 amino acids. The V segment lost 6 bases and the J segment 2 bases; nucleotides outside the gene matches: 4. The CDR3 is CACLGGPGNTIYF. The CDR3 DNA reads as TGTGCCTGCCTAGGGGGCCCTGGAAACACCATATATTTT.

The chain is built from TRBV7-6 and TRBJ2-5; 7 positions agree with TRBD2. Germline CDR1 SGHVS, CDR2 FNYEAQ. With V trimmed by 4 bases and J by 2 bases, 7 bases remained unmatched. The CDR3 contains 15 residues. This chain's CDR3 is CASSSEAGAQETQYF. The CDR3 DNA follows: TGTGCCAGCAGCTCTGAGGCGGGAGCTCAAGAGACCCAGTACTTC.

This chain uses TRBV12-3 or TRBV12-4 with TRBJ1-2; D unclear. V lost 5 bases and J 8 bases, leaving 15 bases between the germline ends. This CDR3 comprises 13 residues. CDR3 bases: TGTGCCAGCAGTCCGGACGGGATCAGAGGCTACACCTTC. This sequence encodes CASSPDGIRGYTF.

This clone has a single count. V and J are TRBV5-6 and TRBJ1-2, with D perhaps TRBD1 (5 bases). Deletions cut 2 bases from V and 3 bases from J, with 11 bases between. Germline V gene data show CDR1 as SGHDT and CDR2 as YYEEEE. The CDR3 is 14 amino acids. This chain's CDR3 is CASSLGGRDYGYTF. The CDR3 DNA reads as TGTGCCAGCAGCTTAGGTGGCAGGGACTATGGCTACACCTTC.

The genes are TRBV18 and TRBJ2-1; 9 positions match TRBD2. Germline CDR1 KGHSH, CDR2 LQKENI. This CDR3 is built from 15 residues. The ends lost 2 bases at V and 3 bases at J; junction bases unmatched: 2. The CDR3 loop reads CASSPATSGYNEQFF. The CDR3 nucleotides are TGTGCCAGCTCACCAGCGACTAGCGGCTACAATGAGCAGTTCTTC.

The chain is built from TRBV4-2 and TRBJ1-6, with unresolved D. CDR1 and CDR2 (germline): LGHNA, YNFKEQ. Trimming shortened V by 0 bases and J by 7 bases, and 10 bases separated the two germline ends. There are 15 residues in the CDR3. The CDR3 region has the DNA TGTGCCAGCAGCCAAGATGCGGGGTACAATTCACCCCTCCACTTT. Translating it yields CASSQDAGYNSPLHF.

CDR3: CASSILDGQPQHF. Here the CDR3 DNA reads TGTGCCAGTAGTATACTAGACGGCCAACCCCAGCATTTT. The V gene is TRBV19, the J gene TRBJ1-5; D uncertain. This CDR3 is built from 13 residues. The germline gives CDR1 LNHDA, CDR2 SQIVND (reference sequence). V was trimmed by 2 bases and J by 10 bases, leaving 12 bases between them.

This chain links TRBV28 with TRBJ2-5; possibly TRBD2 for D (6 bases). The CDR3 sequence is 15 residues long. V was shortened by 4 bases and J by 1 base, with 13 bases between the two germline ends. In germline, CDR1 is MDHEN, CDR2 SYDVKM. The CDR3 sequence is CASSSTRDFQETQYF. CDR3 DNA: TGTGCCAGCAGTTCGACCAGGGACTTCCAAGAGACCCAGTACTTC.

The rearrangement joins TRBV27 to TRBJ1-1; a weak D match, TRBD1 (5 bases). The CDR3 length is 16 residues. Germline loops: CDR1 MNHEY, CDR2 SMNVEV (reference sequence). Trimming removed 5 bases from V and 0 bases from J, with 16 bases in between. CDR3 region: CASSTYQGGVNTEAFF. The CDR3 DNA sequence: TGTGCCAGCAGTACCTACCAGGGAGGCGTGAACACTGAAGCTTTCTTT.

The chain recombines TRBV9 with TRBJ2-1; TRBD2 agrees at 7 bases. Germline-derived CDR1 and CDR2 are SGDLS and YYNGEE. This CDR3 has 15 amino acids. The V segment lost 4 bases and the J segment 8 bases; nucleotides outside the gene matches: 12. CDR3 bases: TGTGCCAGCAGCCCACCAAGCGAGGCGGGGGATGAGCAGTTCTTC. This sequence encodes CASSPPSEAGDEQFF. Looking up the rest from reference TRBV9 and TRBJ2-1 gives the full variable domain: DSGVTQTPKHLITATGQRVTLRCSPRSGDLSVYWYQQSLDQGLQFLIQYYNGEERAKGNILERFSAQQFPDLHSELNLSSLELGDSALYFCASSPPSEAGDEQFFGPGTRLTVL.

The chain links TRBV28 to TRBJ1-2, with D unresolved. V lost 11 bases and J lost 1, with 14 bases in between. This CDR3 is built from 13 residues. Germline CDR1 is MDHEN and CDR2 is SYDVKM. The CDR3 loop is CASRESHNYGYTF. CDR3 DNA sequence: TGTGCCTCGAGGGAGAGTCATAACTATGGCTACACCTTC.

The rearrangement joins TRBV5-4 to TRBJ1-1; 8 bases match TRBD1. The V and J ends lost 2 bases and 5 bases, in that order; junction bases with no gene match: 5. The CDR3 is made up of 14 amino acids. The germline V gene has CDR1 SGHNT and CDR2 YYREEE (reference sequence). The CDR3 reads CASSLDRGVTEAFF. The CDR3 nucleotides read TGTGCCAGCAGCTTAGACAGGGGTGTGACTGAAGCTTTCTTT.

V is TRBV6-5 and J is TRBJ2-4; weak D call: TRBD2 (6 bases). Germline-derived CDR1 and CDR2 are MNHEY and SVGAGI. V lost 6 bases and J 3 bases, leaving 12 bases between the germline ends. The CDR3 runs to 14 residues. The CDR3 loop reads CASRPGVDKNIQYF. CDR3 in DNA: TGTGCCAGCAGACCGGGGGTTGACAAAAACATTCAGTACTTC.

The chain is built from TRBV5-6 and TRBJ2-1, with TRBD1 matching 7 bases. CDR1 SGHDT and CDR2 YYEEEE come from the germline V gene. V dropped 4 bases and J dropped 8; count of bases not matched to a gene: 15. CDR3 length: 16 residues. CDR3 in DNA: TGTGCCAGCAGCGAATACGCAGGGGGAGAAGCGGATGAGCAGTTCTTC. Residues: CASSEYAGGEADEQFF.